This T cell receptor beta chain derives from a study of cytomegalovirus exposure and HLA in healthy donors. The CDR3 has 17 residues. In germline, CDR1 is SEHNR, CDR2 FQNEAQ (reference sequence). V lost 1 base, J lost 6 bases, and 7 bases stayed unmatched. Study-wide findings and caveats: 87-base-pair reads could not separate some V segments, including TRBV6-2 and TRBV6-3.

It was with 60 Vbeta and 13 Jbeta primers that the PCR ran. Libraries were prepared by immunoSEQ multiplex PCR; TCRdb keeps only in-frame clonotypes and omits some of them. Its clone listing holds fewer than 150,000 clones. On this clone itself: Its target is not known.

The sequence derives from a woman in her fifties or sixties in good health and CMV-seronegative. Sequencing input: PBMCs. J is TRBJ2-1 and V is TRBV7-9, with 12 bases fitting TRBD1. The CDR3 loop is CASSLVGTGGSVNEQFF. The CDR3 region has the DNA TGTGCCAGCAGCTTAGTTGGGACAGGGGGCTCTGTCAATGAGCAGTTCTTC.